This TCR beta chain was profiled in a study of blood T cell repertoires in COVID-19. As originally analysed: Nucleated cell counts were estimated from reference gene primer amplification. Sequencing used immunoSEQ multiplex PCR; TCRdb keeps in-frame clones, though not all of them. D and trimming were read from the DNA, whereas the V and J calls and clone size are those reported in that table. This table has 100,000 to 120,000 clones, 85% to 90% appearing once. This TCR came from a woman aged 50 to 60 with acute or convalescent COVID-19. Specimen: peripheral blood.

CDR3 residues: CASSRLAGGPGREQFF. The CDR3 DNA reads TGTGCCAGCAGCCGACTAGCGGGAGGGCCGGGAAGGGAGCAGTTCTTC. The rearrangement uses TRBV28 and TRBJ2-1, with 14 bases matching TRBD2. Germline CDR1 MDHEN, CDR2 SYDVKM. V shed 6 bases and J 10 bases; nucleotides not matched to a gene: 11. CDR3 length: 16 residues.